A single T cell receptor (beta chain) is shown here with its context. Its matching antigen is unknown. TCRdb independently ran MiXCR on the reads; one entry per CDR3 protein. The sample holds roughly 990,000 distinct CDR3 sequences, roughly 31% seen once. This entry belongs to a study of T cell repertoires in cytomegalovirus infection. The CDR3 length is 17 residues. With V trimmed by 2 bases and J by 8 bases, 13 bases remained unmatched. Germline V gene lookup returns CDR1 MGHRA and CDR2 YSYEKL. The chain employs TRBV4-1 and TRBJ2-2; 8 bases line up with TRBD1. The source of this sequence is a human donor in good health (CMV status not recorded). Some clones in this sample may be carry-over from other donors' samples. Sequenced material: cultured CD8+ T cells from PBMCs, taken from culture after CMV antigen stimulation. The CDR3 loop is CASSQPGQGPTRGELFF. The CDR3 bases are TGCGCCAGCAGCCAACCAGGACAGGGCCCTACGAGAGGGGAGCTGTTTTTT.